The subject of this entry is one TCR beta chain. Its antigen is unidentified. Generated by immunoSEQ multiplex PCR, the TCRdb table keeps only in-frame clones and is missing some. The repertoire consists of about 130,000 clones, with approximately 85% occurring once and the leading ten covering roughly a sixth. V shed 3 bases, J shed 0 bases, and the junction held 7 bases outside the gene matches. The germline CDR1 and CDR2 sequences are GTSNPN and SVGIG (reference sequence). There are 15 residues in the CDR3. The source of the sample is a study of T cell responses to AZD1222 COVID-19 vaccine. The study's findings and limits: Spike-specific TCR breadth and depth rose after two AZD1222 doses. Baseline testing showed seropositivity in only six AZD1222 recipients. Unmutated variant regions are reportedly targeted by nearly half of spike-specific TCRs. Donors were mostly white British, more females; clonal diversity possibly underestimated.

V gene TRBV30 combines with J gene TRBJ1-2; TRBD1 aligns across 7 bases. The starting material was peripheral blood, obtained on day 0 of MenACWY control vaccination. This receptor was identified in an adult in good health. The CDR3 spells CAWSEADRPNYGYTF. CDR3 DNA sequence: TGTGCCTGGAGCGAAGCGGACAGGCCTAACTATGGCTACACCTTC.